This TCR beta chain is drawn from a study of CD8 T cells in ankylosing spondylitis. TCRdb redid the calling of the 5' RACE reads with MiXCR, one entry per CDR3 protein. This repertoire shows 100,000 to 150,000 distinct CDR3 sequences, around 8.5% found once; its top ten account for 2.5% to 3.5%. Notes on this clonotype: Antigen unknown.

Study-wide results and caveats: Relatively rare in peripheral blood, disease-linked clones were also CD8+.

The V end lost 1 base, the J end lost 4 bases, and 13 bases lay between the germline ends. Germline V lookup: CDR1 DFQATT, CDR2 SNEGSKA (reference sequence). The CDR3 contains 14 residues. The sample taken for sequencing was blood, either unsorted or a sorted T cell fraction (not recorded which). The sequence came from a male donor with ankylosing spondylitis or in good health (not recorded which). The chain has TRBV20-1 and TRBJ2-5; either TRBD1 or TRBD2 may fit D (6 bases each). CDR3 nucleotides: TGCAGTGCTAGAGTTTCGTGGGGGGCAGAGACCCAGTACTTC. Protein product: CSARVSWGAETQYF.